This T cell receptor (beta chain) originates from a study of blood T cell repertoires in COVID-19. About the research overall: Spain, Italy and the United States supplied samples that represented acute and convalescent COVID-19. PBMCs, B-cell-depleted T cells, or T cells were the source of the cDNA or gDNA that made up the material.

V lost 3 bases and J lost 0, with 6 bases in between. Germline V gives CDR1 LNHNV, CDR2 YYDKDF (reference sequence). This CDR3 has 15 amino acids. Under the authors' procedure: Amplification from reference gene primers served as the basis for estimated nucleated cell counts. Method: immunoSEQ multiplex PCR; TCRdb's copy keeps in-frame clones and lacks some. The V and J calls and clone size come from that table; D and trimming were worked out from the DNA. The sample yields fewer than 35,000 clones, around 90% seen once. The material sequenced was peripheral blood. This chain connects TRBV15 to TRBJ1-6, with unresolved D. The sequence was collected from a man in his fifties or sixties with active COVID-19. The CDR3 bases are TGTGCCACCAGCAGCGTTAGCTCCTATAATTCACCCCTCCACTTT. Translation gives CATSSVSSYNSPLHF.